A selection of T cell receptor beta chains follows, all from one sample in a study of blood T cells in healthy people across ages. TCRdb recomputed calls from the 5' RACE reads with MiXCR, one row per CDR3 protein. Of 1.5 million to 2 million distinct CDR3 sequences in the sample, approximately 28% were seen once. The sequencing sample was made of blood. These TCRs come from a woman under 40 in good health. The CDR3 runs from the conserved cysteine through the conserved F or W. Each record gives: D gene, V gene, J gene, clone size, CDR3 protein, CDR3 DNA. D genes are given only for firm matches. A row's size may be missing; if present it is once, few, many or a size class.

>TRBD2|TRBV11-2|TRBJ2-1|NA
CASSLELAGTVDEQFF
TGTGCCAGCAGCTTAGAACTAGCGGGAACGGTCGATGAGCAGTTCTTC
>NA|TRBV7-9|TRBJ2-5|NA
CASSWEQETQYF
TGTGCCAGCAGTTGGGAGCAAGAGACCCAGTACTTC
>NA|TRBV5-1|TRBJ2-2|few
CASSLGAGTANTGELFF
TGCGCCAGCAGCTTGGGGGCTGGGACCGCGAACACCGGGGAGCTGTTTTTT
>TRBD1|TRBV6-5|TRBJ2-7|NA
CASSYSRQGSDEQYF
TGTGCCAGCAGTTACTCTCGACAGGGTTCCGACGAGCAGTACTTC
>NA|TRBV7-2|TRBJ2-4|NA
CACSSHNLAKNIQYF
TGTGCCTGCAGCTCCCATAATCTAGCCAAAAACATTCAGTACTTC
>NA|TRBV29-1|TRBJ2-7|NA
CSVIDKSWAYEQYF
TGCAGCGTTATAGACAAGAGTTGGGCCTACGAGCAGTACTTC
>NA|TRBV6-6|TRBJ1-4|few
CASSVQGDEKLFF
TGTGCCAGCAGTGTCCAGGGCGATGAAAAACTGTTTTTT
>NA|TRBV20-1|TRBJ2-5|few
CIAPEGGGETQYF
TGCATTGCCCCGGAGGGGGGCGGAGAGACCCAGTACTTC
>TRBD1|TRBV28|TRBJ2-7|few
CASSFRDRATEYF
TGTGCCAGCAGTTTTCGGGACAGGGCGACGGAGTACTTC
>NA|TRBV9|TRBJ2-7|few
CASSVGWGARSYEQYF
TGTGCCAGCAGCGTAGGATGGGGCGCGAGATCCTACGAGCAGTACTTC
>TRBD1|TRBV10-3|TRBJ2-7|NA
CAISGTGELSYEQYF
TGTGCCATCAGTGGGACAGGGGAACTCTCCTACGAGCAGTACTTC
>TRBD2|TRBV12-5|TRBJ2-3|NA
CASGYSGLAEGDTQYF
TGTGCTAGTGGTTACTCGGGACTAGCGGAGGGAGATACGCAGTATTTT
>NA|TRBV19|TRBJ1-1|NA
CASSIAGLRNTEAFF
TGTGCCAGTAGTATAGCCGGGTTGAGGAACACTGAAGCTTTCTTT
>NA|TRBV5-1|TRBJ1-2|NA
CASSLAERRGNYTF
TGCGCCAGCAGCTTGGCTGAGAGGAGGGGAAACTACACCTTC
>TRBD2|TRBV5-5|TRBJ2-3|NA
CASSSWGSGVYTDTQYF
TGTGCCAGCAGCTCCTGGGGAAGCGGGGTTTACACAGATACGCAGTATTTT
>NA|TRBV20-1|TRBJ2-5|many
CSARMSGEETQYF
TGCAGTGCTAGAATGTCAGGGGAAGAGACCCAGTACTTC
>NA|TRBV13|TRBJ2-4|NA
CTTSFRTGAKNIQYF
TGTACCACCAGCTTCAGGACGGGAGCCAAAAACATTCAGTACTTC
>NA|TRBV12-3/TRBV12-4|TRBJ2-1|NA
CASSPLAFAPSGQFF
TGTGCCAGCAGCCCCCTAGCGTTTGCCCCGAGTGGGCAGTTCTTC
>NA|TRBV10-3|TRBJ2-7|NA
CAISESANGAMDEQYF
TGTGCCATCAGTGAGTCAGCGAACGGGGCTATGGACGAGCAGTACTTC
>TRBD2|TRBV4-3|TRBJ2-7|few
CASSQLSGISYEQYF
TGCGCCAGCAGCCAACTTAGCGGGATCTCCTACGAGCAGTACTTC
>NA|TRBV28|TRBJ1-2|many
CASSAAGVNYGYTF
TGTGCCAGCAGTGCCGCAGGCGTCAACTATGGCTACACCTTC
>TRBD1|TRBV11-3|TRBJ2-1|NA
CASSLGTGGGGNEQFF
TGTGCCAGCAGCTTAGGCACAGGGGGAGGCGGGAATGAGCAGTTCTTC
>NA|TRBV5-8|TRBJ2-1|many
CASSPWSGAGGGEQFF
TGTGCCAGCAGCCCTTGGTCGGGGGCAGGGGGGGGTGAGCAGTTCTTC
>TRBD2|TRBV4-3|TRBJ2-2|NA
CASSQGTSVLTGELFF
TGCGCCAGCAGCCAAGGGACTAGCGTCCTAACCGGGGAGCTGTTTTTT
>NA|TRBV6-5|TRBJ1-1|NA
CASRDTRTESTEAFF
TGTGCCAGCAGAGACACCAGGACAGAGAGCACTGAAGCTTTCTTT
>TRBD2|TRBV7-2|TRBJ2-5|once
CASRELLAGGKETQYF
TGTGCCAGCAGGGAACTCCTAGCGGGAGGAAAGGAGACCCAGTACTTC
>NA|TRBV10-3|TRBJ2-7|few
CAIQGNPYEQYF
TGTGCCATTCAGGGGAACCCCTACGAGCAGTACTTC
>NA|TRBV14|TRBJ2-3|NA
CAGSQEGVNTQYF
TGTGCCGGCAGCCAAGAAGGGGTAAATACGCAGTATTTT
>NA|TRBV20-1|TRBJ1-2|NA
CSARAHQGTGSAYTF
TGCAGTGCTAGAGCCCACCAGGGCACGGGCAGTGCCTACACCTTC
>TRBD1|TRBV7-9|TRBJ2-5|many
CASSLAFGTGDQETQYF
TGTGCCAGCAGCTTAGCCTTCGGGACAGGGGATCAAGAGACCCAGTACTTC
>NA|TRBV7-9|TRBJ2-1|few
CASSFGRREAFF
TGTGCCAGCAGCTTTGGACGAAGGGAAGCTTTCTTC
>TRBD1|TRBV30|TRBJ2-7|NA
CAWGPGQTYEQYF
TGTGCCTGGGGTCCGGGACAGACCTACGAGCAGTACTTC
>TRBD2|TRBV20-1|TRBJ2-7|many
CSAERGFYEQYF
TGCAGTGCTGAGCGGGGGTTCTACGAGCAGTACTTC